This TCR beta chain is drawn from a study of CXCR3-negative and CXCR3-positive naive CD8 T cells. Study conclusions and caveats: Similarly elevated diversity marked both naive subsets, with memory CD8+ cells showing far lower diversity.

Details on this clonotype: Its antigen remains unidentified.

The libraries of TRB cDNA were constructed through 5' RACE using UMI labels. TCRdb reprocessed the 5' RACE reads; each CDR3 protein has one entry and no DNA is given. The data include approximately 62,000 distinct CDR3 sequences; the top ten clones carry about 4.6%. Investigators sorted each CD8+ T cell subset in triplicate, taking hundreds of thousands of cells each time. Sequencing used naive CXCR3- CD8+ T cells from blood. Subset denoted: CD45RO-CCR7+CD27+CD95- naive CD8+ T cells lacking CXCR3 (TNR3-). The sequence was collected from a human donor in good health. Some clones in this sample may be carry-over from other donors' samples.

The CDR3 reads CATSKDRGLNQPQHF. V is TRBV15 and J is TRBJ1-5; checking the TCRdb D call of TRBD1 is not possible without DNA. The CDR3 has 15 amino acids. Germline assignment: CDR1 LNHNV and CDR2 YYDKDF (reference sequence).